One sample yielded the 6 T cell receptor beta chains listed below, sequenced in a study of blood T cell repertoires in COVID-19. Only in-frame clones appear in the TCRdb table, and some are missing; sequencing was by immunoSEQ multiplex PCR. The sample lists 310,000 or so clones, roughly nine tenths occurring once. The sample taken for sequencing was peripheral blood. Every receptor here comes from a woman between 45 and 65 years old who had recovered from COVID-19.

J is TRBJ1-5 and V is TRBV7-2; D remains unclear. Germline loops: CDR1 SGHTA, CDR2 FQGNSA. V lost 5 bases, J lost 3 bases, and 14 bases lay in between. This CDR3 is 15 amino acids long. The CDR3 coding sequence is TGTGCCAGCAGCCCCATCGGAGGGTTCAATCAGCCCCAGCATTTT. It translates to CASSPIGGFNQPQHF.

The J gene is TRBJ1-6, the V gene TRBV27, with 9 bases lining up with TRBD1. The CDR3 contains 16 residues. Germline-derived CDR1 and CDR2 are MNHEY and SMNVEV (reference sequence). With V trimmed by 5 bases and J by 7 bases, 9 bases remained unmatched. The DNA of the CDR3 is TGTGCCAGCAGTCCCCGAGGCGGGACAGGGAATTCACCCCTCCACTTT. It translates to CASSPRGGTGNSPLHF.

V and J are TRBV14 and TRBJ2-1; 14 positions match TRBD2. CDR1 is SGHDN, CDR2 FVKESK, per germline. With V trimmed by 0 bases and J by 0 bases, 13 bases remained unmatched. The CDR3 loop spans 22 amino acids. The CDR3 coding sequence is TGTGCCAGCAGCCAAGATCCTAAAGCGGGACTAGCGGGGGATAGCTCCTACAATGAGCAGTTCTTC. Translation: CASSQDPKAGLAGDSSYNEQFF.

The V call is TRBV12-3 or TRBV12-4, the J call TRBJ1-3; D unresolved. This CDR3 region has 12 residues. V was trimmed by 3 bases and J by 4 bases, leaving 4 bases between them. The CDR3, as DNA: TGTGCCAGCAGTTTGGAGGGAAACACCATATATTTT. Protein sequence: CASSLEGNTIYF.

In DNA form, the CDR3 reads TGTGCCAGCAGCCACTTACCCGGGACAGGAGCGGGCGATGGCTACACCTTC. It translates to CASSHLPGTGAGDGYTF. This rearrangement joins TRBV3-1 (or the pseudogene TRBV3-2) to TRBJ1-2, with 8 bases that match TRBD1. Germline CDR1 and CDR2: LGHDT and YNNKEL (reference sequence). V gave up 3 bases and J gave up 6 bases; unmatched junction bases: 15. This CDR3 region has 17 residues.

The V call is TRBV12-1, the J call TRBJ1-4; the D segment call TRBD1 is taken from the table without a DNA check. TRBV12-1 constitutes a pseudogene. This CDR3 has 17 residues. CDR3 DNA: TGTGCCAGCAGCCCCGTACTCTCCGAGGGGGTGTATGAAAAACTGTTTTTT. Translated, it gives CASSPVLSEGVYEKLFF.